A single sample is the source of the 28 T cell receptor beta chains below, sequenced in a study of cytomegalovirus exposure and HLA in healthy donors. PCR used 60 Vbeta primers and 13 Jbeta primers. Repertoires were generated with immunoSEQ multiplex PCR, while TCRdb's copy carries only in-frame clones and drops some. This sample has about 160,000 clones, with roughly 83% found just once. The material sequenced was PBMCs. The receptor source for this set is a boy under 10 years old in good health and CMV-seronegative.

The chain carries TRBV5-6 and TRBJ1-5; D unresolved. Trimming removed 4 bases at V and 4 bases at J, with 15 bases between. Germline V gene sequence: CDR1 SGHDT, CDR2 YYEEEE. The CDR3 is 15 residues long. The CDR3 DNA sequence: TGTGCCAGCAGCGACGGACCGGGGTCAAATCAGCCCCAGCATTTT. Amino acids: CASSDGPGSNQPQHF. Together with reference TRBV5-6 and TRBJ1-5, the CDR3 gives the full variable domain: DAGVTQSPTHLIKTRGQQVTLRCSPKSGHDTVSWYQQALGQGPQFIFQYYEEEERQRGNFPDRFSGHQFPNYSSELNVNALLLGDSALYLCASSDGPGSNQPQHFGDGTRLSIL.

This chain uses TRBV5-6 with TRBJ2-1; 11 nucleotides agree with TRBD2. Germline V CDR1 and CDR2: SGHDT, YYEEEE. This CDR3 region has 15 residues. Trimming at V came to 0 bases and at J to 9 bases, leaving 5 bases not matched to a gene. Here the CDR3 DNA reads TGTGCCAGCAGCTTGGAACTAGCGGGAGTTGGTGAGCAGTTCTTC. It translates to CASSLELAGVGEQFF.

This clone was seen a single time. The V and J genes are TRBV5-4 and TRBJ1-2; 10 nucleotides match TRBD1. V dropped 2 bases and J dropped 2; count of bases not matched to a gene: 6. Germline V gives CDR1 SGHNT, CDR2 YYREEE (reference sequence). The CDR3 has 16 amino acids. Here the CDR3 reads CASSFPGQGINYGYTF. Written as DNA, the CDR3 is TGTGCCAGCAGCTTCCCGGGACAGGGGATAAACTATGGCTACACCTTC.

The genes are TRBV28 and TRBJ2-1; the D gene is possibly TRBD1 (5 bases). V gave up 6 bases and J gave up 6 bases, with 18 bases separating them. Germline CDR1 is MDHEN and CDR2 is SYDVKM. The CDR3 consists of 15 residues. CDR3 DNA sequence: TGTGCCAGCAGCACGCAGGGCGCCCCTTTCAATGAGCAGTTCTTC. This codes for CASSTQGAPFNEQFF.

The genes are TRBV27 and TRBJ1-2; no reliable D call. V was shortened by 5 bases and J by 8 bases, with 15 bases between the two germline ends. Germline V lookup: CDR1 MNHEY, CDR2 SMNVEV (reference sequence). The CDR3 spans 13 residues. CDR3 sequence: CASSRGRPWGYTF. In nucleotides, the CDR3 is TGTGCCAGCAGTCGCGGGCGTCCCTGGGGCTACACCTTC.

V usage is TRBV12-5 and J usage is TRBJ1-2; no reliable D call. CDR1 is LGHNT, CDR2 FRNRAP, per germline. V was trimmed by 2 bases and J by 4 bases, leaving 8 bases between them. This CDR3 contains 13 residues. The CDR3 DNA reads TGTGCTAGTGGTTTGTACACCGCCTATGGCTACACCTTC. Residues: CASGLYTAYGYTF. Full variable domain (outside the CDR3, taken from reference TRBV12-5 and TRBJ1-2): DARVTQTPRHKVTEMGQEVTMRCQPILGHNTVFWYRQTMMQGLELLAYFRNRAPLDDSGMPKDRFSAEMPDATLATLKIQPSEPRDSAVYFCASGLYTAYGYTFGSGTRLTVV.

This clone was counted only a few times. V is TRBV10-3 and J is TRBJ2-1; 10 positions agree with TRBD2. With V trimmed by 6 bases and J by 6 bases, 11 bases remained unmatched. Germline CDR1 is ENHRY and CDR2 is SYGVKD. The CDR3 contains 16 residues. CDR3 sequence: CAISQREGVSRNEQFF. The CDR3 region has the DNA TGTGCCATCAGCCAGCGGGAGGGTGTTAGTCGCAATGAGCAGTTCTTC.

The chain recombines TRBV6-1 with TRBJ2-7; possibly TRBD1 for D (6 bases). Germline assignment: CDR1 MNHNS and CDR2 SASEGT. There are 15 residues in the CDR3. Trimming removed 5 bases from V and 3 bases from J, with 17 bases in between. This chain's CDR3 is CASSTWAGEHYEQYV. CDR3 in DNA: TGTGCCAGCAGTACGTGGGCAGGGGAGCACTACGAGCAGTACGTC.

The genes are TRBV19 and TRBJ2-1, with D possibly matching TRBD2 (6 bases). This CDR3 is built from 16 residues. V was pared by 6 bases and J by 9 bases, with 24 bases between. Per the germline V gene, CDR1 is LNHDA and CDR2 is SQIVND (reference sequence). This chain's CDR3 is CASSLVGGFSSSEQFF. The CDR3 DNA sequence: TGTGCCAGTAGCCTGGTTGGGGGGTTTTCATCCAGTGAGCAGTTCTTC.

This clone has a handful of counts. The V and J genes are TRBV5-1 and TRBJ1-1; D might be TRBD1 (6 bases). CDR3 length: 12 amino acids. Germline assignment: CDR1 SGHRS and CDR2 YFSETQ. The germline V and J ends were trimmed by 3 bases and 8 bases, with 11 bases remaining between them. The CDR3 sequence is CASSSGETEAFF. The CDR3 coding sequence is TGCGCCAGCAGCTCAGGGGAGACGGAAGCTTTCTTT. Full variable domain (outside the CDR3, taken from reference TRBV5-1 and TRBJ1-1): KAGVTQTPRYLIKTRGQQVTLSCSPISGHRSVSWYQQTPGQGLQFLFEYFSETQRNKGNFPGRFSGRQFSNSRSEMNVSTLELGDSALYLCASSSGETEAFFGQGTRLTVV.

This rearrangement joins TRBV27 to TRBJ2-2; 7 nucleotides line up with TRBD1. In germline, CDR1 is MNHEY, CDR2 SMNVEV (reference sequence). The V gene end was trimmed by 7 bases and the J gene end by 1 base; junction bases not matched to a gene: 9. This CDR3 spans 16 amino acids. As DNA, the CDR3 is TGTGCCAGCACCCAAACGGGACAGATGAACACCGGGGAGCTGTTTTTT. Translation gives CASTQTGQMNTGELFF.

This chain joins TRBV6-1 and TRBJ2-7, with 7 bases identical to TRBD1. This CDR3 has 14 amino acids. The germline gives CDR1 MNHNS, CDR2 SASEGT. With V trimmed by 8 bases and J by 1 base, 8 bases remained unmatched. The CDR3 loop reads CASGRGGGSYEQYF. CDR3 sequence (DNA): TGTGCCAGCGGGAGAGGGGGCGGGTCCTACGAGCAGTACTTC.

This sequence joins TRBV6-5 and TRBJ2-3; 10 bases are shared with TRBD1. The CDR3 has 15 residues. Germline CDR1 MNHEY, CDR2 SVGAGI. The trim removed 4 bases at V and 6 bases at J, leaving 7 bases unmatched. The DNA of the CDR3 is TGTGCCAGCAGTTCGACAGGGGGCCCGTTGGATACGCAGTATTTT. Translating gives CASSSTGGPLDTQYF.

The CDR3 spells CASSIGAGKTGELFF. The CDR3 DNA follows: TGTGCCAGTAGTATAGGGGCCGGGAAGACCGGGGAGCTGTTTTTT. The chain couples TRBV19 to TRBJ2-2; D might be TRBD2 (5 bases). V was shortened by 1 base and J by 5 bases, with 11 bases between the two germline ends. Germline loops: CDR1 LNHDA, CDR2 SQIVND (reference sequence). This CDR3 has 15 residues. The variable domain in full, with the rest retrieved from reference TRBV19 and TRBJ2-2, is DGGITQSPKYLFRKEGQNVTLSCEQNLNHDAMYWYRQDPGQGLRLIYYSQIVNDFQKGDIAEGYSVSREKKESFPLTVTSAQKNPTAFYLCASSIGAGKTGELFFGEGSRLTVL.

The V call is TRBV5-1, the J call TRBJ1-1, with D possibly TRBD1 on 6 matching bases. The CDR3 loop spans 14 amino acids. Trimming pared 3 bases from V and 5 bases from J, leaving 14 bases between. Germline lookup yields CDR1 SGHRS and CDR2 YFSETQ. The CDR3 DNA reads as TGCGCCAGCAGCTCCAGGGGAGGGAAGACTGAAGCTTTCTTT. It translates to CASSSRGGKTEAFF.

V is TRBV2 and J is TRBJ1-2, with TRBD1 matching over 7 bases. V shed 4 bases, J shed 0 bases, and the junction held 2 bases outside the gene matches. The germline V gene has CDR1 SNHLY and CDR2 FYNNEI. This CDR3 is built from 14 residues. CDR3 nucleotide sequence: TGTGCCAGCAGTGGCGACAGGGCTAACTATGGCTACACCTTC. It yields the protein CASSGDRANYGYTF.

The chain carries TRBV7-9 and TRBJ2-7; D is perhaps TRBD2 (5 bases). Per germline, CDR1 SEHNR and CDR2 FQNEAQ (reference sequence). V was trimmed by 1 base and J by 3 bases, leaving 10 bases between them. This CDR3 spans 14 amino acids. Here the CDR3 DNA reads TGTGCCAGCAGCTTAGAGGGCGGACTCTACGAGCAGTACTTC. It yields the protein CASSLEGGLYEQYF. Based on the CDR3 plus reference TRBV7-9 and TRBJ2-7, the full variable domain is DTGVSQNPRHKITKRGQNVTFRCDPISEHNRLYWYRQTLGQGPEFLTYFQNEAQLEKSRLLSDRFSAERPKGSFSTLEIQRTEQGDSAMYLCASSLEGGLYEQYFGPGTRLTVT.

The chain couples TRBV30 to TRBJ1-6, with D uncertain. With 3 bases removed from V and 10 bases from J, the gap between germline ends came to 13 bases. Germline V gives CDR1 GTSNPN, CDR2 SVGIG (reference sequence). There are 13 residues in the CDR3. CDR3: CAWRSGLWSPLHF. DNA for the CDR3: TGTGCCTGGAGGTCGGGGTTATGGTCACCCCTCCACTTT.

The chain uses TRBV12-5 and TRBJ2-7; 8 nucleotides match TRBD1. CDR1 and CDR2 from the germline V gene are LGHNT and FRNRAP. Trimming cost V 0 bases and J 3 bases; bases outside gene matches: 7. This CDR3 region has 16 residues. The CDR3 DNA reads TGTGCTAGTGGTTTGGTGGTCGGACAGGGAGTCTACGAGCAGTACTTC. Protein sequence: CASGLVVGQGVYEQYF.

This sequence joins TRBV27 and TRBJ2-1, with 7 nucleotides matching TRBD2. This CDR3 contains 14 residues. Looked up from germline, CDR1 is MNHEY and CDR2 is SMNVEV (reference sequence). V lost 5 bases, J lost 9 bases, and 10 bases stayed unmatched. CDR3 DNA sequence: TGTGCCAGCAGTATCGGGACTACTTTTGGTGAGCAGTTCTTC. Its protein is CASSIGTTFGEQFF.

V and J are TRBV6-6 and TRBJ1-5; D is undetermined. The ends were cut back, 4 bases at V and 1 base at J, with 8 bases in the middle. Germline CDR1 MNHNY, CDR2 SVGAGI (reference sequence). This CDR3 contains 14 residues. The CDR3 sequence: CASSLDTSNQPQHF. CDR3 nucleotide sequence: TGTGCCAGCAGTTTAGACACCAGCAATCAGCCCCAGCATTTT.

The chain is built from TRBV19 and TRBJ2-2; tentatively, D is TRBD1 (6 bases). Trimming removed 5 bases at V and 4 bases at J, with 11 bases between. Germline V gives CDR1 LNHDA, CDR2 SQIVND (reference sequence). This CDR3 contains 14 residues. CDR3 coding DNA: TGTGCCAGTAGTCCCCAGGGGACCACCGGGGAGCTGTTTTTT. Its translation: CASSPQGTTGELFF.

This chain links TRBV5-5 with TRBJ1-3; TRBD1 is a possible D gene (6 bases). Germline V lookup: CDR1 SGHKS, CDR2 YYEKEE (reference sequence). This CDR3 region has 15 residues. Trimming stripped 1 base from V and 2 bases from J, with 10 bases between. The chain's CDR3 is CASSLRGGPGNTIYF. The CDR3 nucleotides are TGTGCCAGCAGCTTGAGAGGGGGACCTGGAAACACCATATATTTT.

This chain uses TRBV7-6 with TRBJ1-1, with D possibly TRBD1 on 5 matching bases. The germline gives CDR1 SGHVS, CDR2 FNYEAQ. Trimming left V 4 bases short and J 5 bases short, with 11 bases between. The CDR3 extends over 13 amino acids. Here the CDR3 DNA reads TGTGCCAGCAGCTCGCAGGGTAGGACTGAAGCTTTCTTT. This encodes CASSSQGRTEAFF.

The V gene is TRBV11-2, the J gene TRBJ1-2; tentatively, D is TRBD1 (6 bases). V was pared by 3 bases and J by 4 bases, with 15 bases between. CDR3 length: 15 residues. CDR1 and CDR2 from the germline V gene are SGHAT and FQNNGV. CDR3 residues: CASSFYQGGGYGYTF. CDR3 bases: TGTGCCAGCAGCTTCTATCAGGGAGGGGGCTATGGCTACACCTTC.

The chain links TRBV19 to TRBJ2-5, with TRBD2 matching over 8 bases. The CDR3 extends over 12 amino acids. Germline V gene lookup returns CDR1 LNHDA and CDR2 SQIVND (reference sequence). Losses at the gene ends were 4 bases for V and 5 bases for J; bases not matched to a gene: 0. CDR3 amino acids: CASSTGGETQYF. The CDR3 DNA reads TGTGCCAGTAGTACGGGAGGGGAGACCCAGTACTTC.

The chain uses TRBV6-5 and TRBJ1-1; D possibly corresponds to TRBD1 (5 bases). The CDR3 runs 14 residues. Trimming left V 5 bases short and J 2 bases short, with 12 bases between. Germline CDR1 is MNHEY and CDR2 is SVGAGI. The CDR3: CASSTSGLNTEAFF. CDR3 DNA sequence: TGTGCCAGCAGTACCTCGGGACTCAACACTGAAGCTTTCTTT.

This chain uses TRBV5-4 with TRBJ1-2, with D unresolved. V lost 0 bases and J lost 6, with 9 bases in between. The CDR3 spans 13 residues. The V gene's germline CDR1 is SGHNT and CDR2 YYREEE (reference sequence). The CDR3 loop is CASSLGQENGYTF. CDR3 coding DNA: TGTGCCAGCAGCTTGGGTCAAGAGAATGGCTACACCTTC. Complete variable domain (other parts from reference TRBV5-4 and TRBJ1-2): ETGVTQSPTHLIKTRGQQVTLRCSSQSGHNTVSWYQQALGQGPQFIFQYYREEENGRGNFPPRFSGLQFPNYSSELNVNALELDDSALYLCASSLGQENGYTFGSGTRLTVV.